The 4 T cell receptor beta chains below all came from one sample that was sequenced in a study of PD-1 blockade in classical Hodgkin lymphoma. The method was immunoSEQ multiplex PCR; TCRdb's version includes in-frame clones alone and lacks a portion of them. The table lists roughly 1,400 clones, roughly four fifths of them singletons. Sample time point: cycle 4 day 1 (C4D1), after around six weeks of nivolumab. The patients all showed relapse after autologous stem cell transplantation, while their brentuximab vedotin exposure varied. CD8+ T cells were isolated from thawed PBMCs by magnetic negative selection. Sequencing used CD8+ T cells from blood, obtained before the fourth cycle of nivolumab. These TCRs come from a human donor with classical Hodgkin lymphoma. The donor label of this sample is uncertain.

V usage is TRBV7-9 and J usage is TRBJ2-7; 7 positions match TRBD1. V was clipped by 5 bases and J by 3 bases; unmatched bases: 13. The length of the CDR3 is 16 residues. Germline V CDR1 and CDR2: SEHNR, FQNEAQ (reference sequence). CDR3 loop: CASSDPDREEFYEQYF. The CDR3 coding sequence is TGTGCCAGCAGCGACCCTGACAGGGAAGAATTCTACGAGCAGTACTTC. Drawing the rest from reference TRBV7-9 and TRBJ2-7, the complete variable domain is DTGVSQNPRHKITKRGQNVTFRCDPISEHNRLYWYRQTLGQGPEFLTYFQNEAQLEKSRLLSDRFSAERPKGSFSTLEIQRTEQGDSAMYLCASSDPDREEFYEQYFGPGTRLTVT.

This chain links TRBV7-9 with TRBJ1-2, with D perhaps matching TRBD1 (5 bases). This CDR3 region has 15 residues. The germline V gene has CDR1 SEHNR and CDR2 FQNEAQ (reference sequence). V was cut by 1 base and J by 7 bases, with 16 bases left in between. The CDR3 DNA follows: TGTGCCAGCAGCTTAGTCCCCGATCAGAGGGGTGGCTACACCTTC. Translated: CASSLVPDQRGGYTF.

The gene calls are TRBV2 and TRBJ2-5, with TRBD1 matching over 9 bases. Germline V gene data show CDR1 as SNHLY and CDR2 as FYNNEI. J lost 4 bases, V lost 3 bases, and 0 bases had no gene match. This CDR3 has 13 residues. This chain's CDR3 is CASSEDRGETQYF. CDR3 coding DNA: TGTGCCAGCAGTGAGGACAGGGGAGAGACCCAGTACTTC.

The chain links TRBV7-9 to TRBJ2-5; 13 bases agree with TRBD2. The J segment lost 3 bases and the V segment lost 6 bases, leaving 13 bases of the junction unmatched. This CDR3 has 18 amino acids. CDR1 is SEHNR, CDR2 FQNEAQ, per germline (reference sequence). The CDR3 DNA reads TGTGCCAGCAGGGGGGCTAATATCGGACTAGCGGGGGAAGAGACCCAGTACTTC. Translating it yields CASRGANIGLAGEETQYF.